This TCR beta chain was captured by sequencing in a study of T cell repertoires in cytomegalovirus infection (dated by TCRdb to between 2018 and 2021). A note on the overall study: The peptide stimulations were aimed at well-studied HLA-B-restricted epitopes as well as recently identified HLA-C-restricted CMV epitopes, whose presentation resists viral immunomodulation. The HLA type of each donor mattered for the analysis, because public TCR beta signatures pointed to carriage of CMV infection along with the matching HLA type. On the study overall, not on this receptor specifically: Carriers of CMV infection plus the relevant HLA type were discriminated by the cumulative frequency of public TCR beta family members in the study cohort and in an independent roughly 340-donor cohort. The ex vivo response was dominated by HLA-C-restricted CMV-specific TCR beta clonotypes, and the single most frequent clonotype in two of eight donors was supplied by these HLA-C-restricted clonotypes.

The reads were generated on an Illumina HiSeq 1500. TCRdb reprocessed the public reads (quality trimming at Q25 with fastp, clone calling with MiXCR) and kept in-frame beta chains. Every CDR3 protein is listed once, alongside the most common genes and DNA of its rows. The sample yields around 300,000 distinct CDR3 sequences; roughly a fifth were counted once. Jointly, the top ten make up about 20% of the sample. According to the study, the label for this sample's treatment or condition signals: in vitro stimulation with specific CMV peptide epitopes to enrich CMV-specific T cells. This clonotype was counted a single time. Its antigen remains unidentified. The sample holds no much larger clone one base away, and base qualities are not on file. Single-read evidence is weak. This material consisted of cultured PBMCs, taken from culture after CMV antigen stimulation. This clonotype was obtained from a human donor in good health (CMV status not recorded). Some clones in this sample may be carry-over from other donors' samples.

The CDR3 protein: CASSLVGAEEETQYF. The bases are TGCGCCAGCAGCTTGGTAGGGGCAGAAGAAGAGACCCAGTACTTC. The chain links TRBV5-1 with TRBJ2-5, and TRBD1 may be the D gene, going by 5 matching bases. Looking up the germline V gene yields CDR1 SGHRS and CDR2 YFSETQ. Its CDR3 holds 15 amino acids, cysteine through phenylalanine. The kept DNA is CDR3 alone, 45 bases in frame from the first base. At the junction V is shortened by 0 bases and J by 3 bases, with 12 bases in between.